This T cell receptor beta chain was found in a study of preoperative IRX-2 immunotherapy in early breast cancer. Treatment described: preoperative locoregional IRX-2 cytokine immunotherapy. Samples came from a phase Ib trial of preoperative locoregional IRX-2 cytokine immunotherapy. After removal of 1 base from V and 0 bases from J, the junction contained 5 bases not matched to a gene. This CDR3 comprises 16 residues. In germline, CDR1 is LNHDA, CDR2 SQIVND (reference sequence). Sequencing was performed with immunoSEQ multiplex PCR; in TCRdb, only in-frame clones are kept and a portion is missing. The repertoire consists of approximately 25,000 clones, with about 75% occurring once and the leading ten covering under 8%.

The sequencing here drew on lymph node tissue, taken after IRX-2 immunotherapy. This chain connects TRBV19 to TRBJ1-1; 7 nucleotides agree with TRBD1. The receptor was derived from a human donor with breast cancer. The CDR3 region is CASSIVRDRLNTEAFF. For the CDR3, the DNA is TGTGCCAGTAGTATAGTTAGGGACAGATTGAACACTGAAGCTTTCTTT.